This passage covers 23 T cell receptor beta chains from one sample sequenced in a study of blood T cell repertoires in COVID-19. Clones were sequenced by immunoSEQ multiplex PCR, and TCRdb holds only the in-frame ones, with some missing. The sample includes about 120,000 clones, roughly 89% of them seen just once. The sample consisted of peripheral blood. Source of these receptors: a human donor with acute or convalescent COVID-19. The donor label of this sample is uncertain.

V usage is TRBV4-1 and J usage is TRBJ2-2; 9 positions match TRBD1. The junction had 5 bases not matched to a gene; V was cut back by 5 bases and J by 7 bases. The CDR3 consists of 14 residues. Germline CDR1 reads MGHRA; CDR2 reads YSYEKL. The CDR3 loop is CASSARQGGGELFF. The CDR3 DNA sequence: TGCGCCAGCAGCGCGAGACAGGGGGGCGGGGAGCTGTTTTTT.

This rearrangement joins TRBV27 to TRBJ1-1, with D possibly matching TRBD1 (5 bases). Germline CDR1 is MNHEY and CDR2 is SMNVEV (reference sequence). Trimming stripped 8 bases from V and 0 bases from J, with 10 bases between. The CDR3 length is 13 residues. Here the CDR3 reads CASQTGVNTEAFF. The CDR3 DNA follows: TGTGCCAGCCAGACGGGGGTGAACACTGAAGCTTTCTTT.

V usage is TRBV10-3 and J usage is TRBJ1-4; no clear D gene. The germline V gene has CDR1 ENHRY and CDR2 SYGVKD. The ends were cut back, 6 bases at V and 4 bases at J, with 3 bases in the middle. The CDR3 sequence is 11 residues long. The CDR3 DNA reads as TGTGCCATCAGCAATAATGAAAAACTGTTTTTT. Its translation: CAISNNEKLFF.

The chain has TRBV28 and TRBJ1-2; D not certain. This CDR3 is built from 16 residues. CDR1 MDHEN and CDR2 SYDVKM come from the germline V gene. V dropped 4 bases and J dropped 2 bases, with 17 bases sitting between them. CDR3 in amino acids: CASSSLQDRVNYGYTF. As DNA, the CDR3 is TGTGCCAGCAGTTCCCTCCAGGATCGAGTGAACTATGGCTACACCTTC.

This clone was counted between two and nine times. This chain links TRBV6-6 with TRBJ2-7; the D gene is possibly TRBD1 (6 bases). V was trimmed by 2 bases and J by 0 bases, leaving 11 bases between them. Germline lookup yields CDR1 MNHNY and CDR2 SVGAGI (reference sequence). This CDR3 has 15 amino acids. The CDR3 here is CASSYPGTLSYEQYF. CDR3 DNA: TGTGCCAGCAGTTACCCCGGGACACTCTCCTACGAGCAGTACTTC.

The V call is TRBV30, the J call TRBJ1-5; D uncertain. The CDR3 has 15 amino acids. Trimming shortened V by 5 bases and J by 3 bases, and 17 bases separated the two germline ends. The germline CDR1 and CDR2 sequences are GTSNPN and SVGIG (reference sequence). The CDR3 sequence: CAWATSGSNNQPQHF. The CDR3 DNA is TGTGCCTGGGCTACTTCGGGGAGCAACAATCAGCCCCAGCATTTT.

The CDR3 coding sequence is TGTGCCAGCAGTCCGGACAGGGGTTTGGTTGGGTATGGCTACACCTTC. The encoded protein is CASSPDRGLVGYGYTF. The chain joins TRBV28 to TRBJ1-2; the match to TRBD1 covers 9 bases. From germline, CDR1 is MDHEN and CDR2 SYDVKM. V was pared by 5 bases and J by 5 bases, with 12 bases of the junction left unmatched. The CDR3 runs 16 residues.

The chain has TRBV9 and TRBJ1-4; a possible D gene is TRBD1 (6 bases). The V gene's germline CDR1 is SGDLS and CDR2 YYNGEE. The CDR3 length is 16 residues. V lost 1 base and J 2 bases, leaving 12 bases between the germline ends. CDR3 amino acids: CASSVKRGMTNEKLFF. The CDR3, as DNA: TGTGCCAGCAGCGTAAAAAGGGGGATGACTAATGAAAAACTGTTTTTT.

This clone was observed a single time. The chain links TRBV6-2 or TRBV6-3 to TRBJ1-1; 7 positions agree with TRBD1. Germline CDR1 is MNHEY and CDR2 is SVGEGT. J lost 2 bases, V lost 5 bases, and 17 bases had no gene match. The CDR3 runs 18 residues. The CDR3 DNA is TGTGCCAGCAGTCGCACCACGACCTTGGACAGGACTAACACTGAAGCTTTCTTT. Amino acid sequence: CASSRTTTLDRTNTEAFF.

This sequence joins TRBV12-3 or TRBV12-4 and TRBJ2-1; no firm D call. The CDR3 consists of 11 residues. The germline V and J ends were trimmed by 6 bases and 5 bases, with 5 bases remaining between them. The DNA of the CDR3 is TGTGCCAGCAGACTAAACAATGAGCAGTTCTTC. This sequence encodes CASRLNNEQFF.

V usage is TRBV9 and J usage is TRBJ1-2; 8 positions match TRBD1. The germline V gene has CDR1 SGDLS and CDR2 YYNGEE. The CDR3 extends over 16 amino acids. Trimming removed 3 bases from V and 3 bases from J; junction bases left unmatched: 10. The chain's CDR3 is CASSATLDRDHYGYTF. The DNA for the CDR3 is TGTGCCAGCAGCGCCACGTTGGACAGGGACCACTATGGCTACACCTTC.

The J gene is TRBJ1-2, the V gene TRBV9; 9 bases map to TRBD1. Trimming took 4 bases from V and 4 from J; bases not matched to a gene: 8. In germline, CDR1 is SGDLS, CDR2 YYNGEE. The CDR3 is 15 amino acids. For the CDR3, the DNA is TGTGCCAGCAGCACAGGGGGCTTGTCTTCCTATGGCTACACCTTC. This gives the protein CASSTGGLSSYGYTF.

V gene TRBV11-2 combines with J gene TRBJ2-5, with a tentative D call TRBD2 (6 bases). This CDR3 comprises 14 residues. V was cut by 3 bases and J by 5 bases, with 13 bases left in between. Looked up from germline, CDR1 is SGHAT and CDR2 is FQNNGV. In DNA, the CDR3 is TGTGCCAGCAGCTTCGGGGGAACCGGGGAGACCCAGTACTTC. Protein product: CASSFGGTGETQYF.

V gene TRBV11-2 combines with J gene TRBJ2-3; no clear D. Germline V gene sequence: CDR1 SGHAT, CDR2 FQNNGV. This CDR3 has 15 residues. V gave up 5 bases and J gave up 2 bases, with 14 bases separating them. CDR3 sequence: CASSLRFGVTDTQYF. The CDR3 DNA reads as TGTGCCAGCAGCCTGAGGTTTGGTGTCACAGATACGCAGTATTTT.

This rearrangement joins TRBV27 to TRBJ2-3, with 8 bases aligning to TRBD2. J lost 4 bases, V lost 6 bases, and 6 bases had no gene match. The germline V gene encodes CDR1 MNHEY and CDR2 SMNVEV (reference sequence). This CDR3 has 14 residues. The DNA for the CDR3 is TGTGCCAGCAGACTTACCGGGGGGGCAGATACGCAGTATTTT. Translated: CASRLTGGADTQYF.

This chain joins TRBV24-1 and TRBJ2-2; 7 nucleotides match TRBD1. Germline assignment: CDR1 KGHDR and CDR2 SFDVKD. This CDR3 has 14 amino acids. Trimming cost V 3 bases and J 6 bases; bases outside gene matches: 3. This CDR3 reads CATSDDRAPGELFF. CDR3 nucleotides: TGTGCCACCAGTGATGACAGGGCTCCCGGGGAGCTGTTTTTT.

This chain joins TRBV5-4 and TRBJ2-4; 12 bases are a match to TRBD1. V was clipped by 4 bases and J by 8 bases; unmatched bases: 10. Germline V gene lookup returns CDR1 SGHNT and CDR2 YYREEE (reference sequence). CDR3 size: 16 residues. The CDR3 is CASSPGTGGGKDIQYF. CDR3 nucleotide sequence: TGTGCCAGCAGCCCCGGGACAGGGGGCGGGAAGGACATTCAGTACTTC.

This chain links TRBV27 with TRBJ1-2, with D maybe TRBD1 (5 bases). The CDR3 spans 15 residues. The V end was cut by 8 bases, the J end by 4 bases, with 20 bases between. Germline lookup yields CDR1 MNHEY and CDR2 SMNVEV (reference sequence). DNA of the CDR3: TGTGCCAGCTCCAGGGAGGGATGGTCCTCCTATGGCTACACCTTC. Amino acids: CASSREGWSSYGYTF.

This chain joins TRBV6-5 and TRBJ2-7, with TRBD1 identical over 8 bases. The CDR3 is made up of 12 amino acids. The trim removed 8 bases at V and 4 bases at J, leaving 4 bases unmatched. Germline assignment: CDR1 MNHEY and CDR2 SVGAGI. CDR3 loop: CASRDRMYEQYF. In DNA form, the CDR3 reads TGTGCCAGCCGGGACAGGATGTACGAGCAGTACTTC.

The rearrangement joins TRBV6-5 to TRBJ1-2; D unresolved. The germline V and J ends were trimmed by 7 bases and 6 bases, with 15 bases remaining between them. This CDR3 comprises 13 residues. Germline CDR1 and CDR2: MNHEY and SVGAGI. CDR3 sequence (DNA): TGTGCCAGCACCCTCGTAGTAGTTGATGGCTACACCTTC. Protein product: CASTLVVVDGYTF.

The chain's CDR3 is CASSLVRGLAPTGELFF. DNA of the CDR3: TGCGCCAGCAGCTTAGTCAGGGGACTAGCGCCGACCGGGGAGCTGTTTTTT. The chain combines TRBV5-1 with TRBJ2-2; 10 bases map to TRBD2. This CDR3 comprises 17 residues. The germline gives CDR1 SGHRS, CDR2 YFSETQ. The V gene end was trimmed by 2 bases and the J gene end by 5 bases; junction bases not matched to a gene: 9.

The V gene is TRBV5-1, the J gene TRBJ1-1, with 7 bases that match TRBD1. In germline, CDR1 is SGHRS, CDR2 YFSETQ. J gave up 8 bases and V 2 bases, and 6 bases lay outside the gene matches. This CDR3 is built from 13 residues. In DNA form, the CDR3 reads TGCGCCAGCAGCTTAGACAGGGTAGGAGAAGCTTTCTTT. This sequence encodes CASSLDRVGEAFF.

V usage is TRBV6-5 and J usage is TRBJ2-7, with TRBD2 as a possible D gene (5 bases). CDR1 MNHEY and CDR2 SVGAGI come from the germline V gene. Trimming shortened V by 0 bases and J by 5 bases, and 8 bases separated the two germline ends. CDR3 length: 13 residues. The CDR3 protein is CASSYSRGNEQYF. The DNA of the CDR3 is TGTGCCAGCAGTTACTCGAGAGGGAACGAGCAGTACTTC.